This TCR beta chain emerged from a study of Ad26.COV2.S vaccination and SARS-CoV-2 variants. Study-level results: Among vaccine recipients, spike-specific TCR breadth exceeded that of placebo recipients. It was reported that spike-specific CD8+ and CD4+ T cell responses were substantially broad after vaccination.

Trimming stripped 4 bases from V and 5 bases from J, with 17 bases between. This CDR3 has 15 amino acids. In germline, CDR1 is KGHDR, CDR2 SFDVKD. This clone occurred once. The target antigen is unknown. As for treatment: 15 to 20 received Ad26.COV2.S at low or high dose, single or two shots; about 5 received placebo; per-sample allocation not given. On day 63 after the first injection, vaccine and placebo recipients gave samples. In Boston, the donor was an adult between 18-55 years of age. The shot given was an Ad26 vector that makes Wuhan-strain SARS-CoV-2 spike. Profiling relied on immunoSEQ multiplex PCR, and the TCRdb table lists in-frame clones only, not all of them. The repertoire consists of about 220,000 clones, with around 89% occurring once and the leading ten covering over 8.5%.

The specimen was peripheral blood, collected in a trial of Ad26.COV2.S vaccine versus placebo. This clonotype was sampled from a person aged 18-65 years who received the Ad26.COV2.S COVID-19 vaccine or a placebo. The J gene is TRBJ2-7, the V gene TRBV24-1, with a weak D call TRBD2 (5 bases). Written as DNA, the CDR3 is TGTGCCACCAGTGAACGACGCGGGTCACGGGACGAGCAGTACTTC. Translating gives CATSERRGSRDEQYF.